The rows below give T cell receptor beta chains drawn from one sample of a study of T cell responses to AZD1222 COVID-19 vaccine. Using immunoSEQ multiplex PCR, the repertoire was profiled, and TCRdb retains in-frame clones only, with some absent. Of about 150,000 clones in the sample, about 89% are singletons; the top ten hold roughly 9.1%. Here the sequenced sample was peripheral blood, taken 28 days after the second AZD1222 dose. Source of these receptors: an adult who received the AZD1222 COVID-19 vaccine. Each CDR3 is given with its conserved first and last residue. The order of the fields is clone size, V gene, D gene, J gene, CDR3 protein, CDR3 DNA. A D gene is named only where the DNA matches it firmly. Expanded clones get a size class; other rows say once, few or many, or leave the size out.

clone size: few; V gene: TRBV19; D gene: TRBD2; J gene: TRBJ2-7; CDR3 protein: CASSMVASGSSYEQYF; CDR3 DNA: TGTGCCAGTAGTATGGTTGCTAGCGGGAGCTCCTACGAGCAGTACTTC
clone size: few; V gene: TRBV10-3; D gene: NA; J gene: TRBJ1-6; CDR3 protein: CAISSEGSYNSPLHF; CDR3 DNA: TGTGCCATCAGTTCCGAGGGATCCTATAATTCACCCCTCCACTTT
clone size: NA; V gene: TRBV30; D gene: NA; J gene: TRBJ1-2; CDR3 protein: CAWSAVNYGYTF; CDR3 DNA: TGTGCCTGGAGTGCAGTTAACTATGGCTACACCTTC
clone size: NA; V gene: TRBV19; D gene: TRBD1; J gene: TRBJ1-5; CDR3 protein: CASSILRGPGINQPQHF; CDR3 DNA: TGTGCCAGTAGTATACTCAGGGGGCCAGGCATAAATCAGCCCCAGCATTTT
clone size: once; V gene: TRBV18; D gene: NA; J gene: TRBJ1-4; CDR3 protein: CASSPIDSVRNEKLFF; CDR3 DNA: TGTGCCAGCTCACCGATTGATTCAGTACGAAATGAAAAACTGTTTTTT
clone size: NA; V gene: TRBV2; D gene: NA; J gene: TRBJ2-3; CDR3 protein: CAVGTGASTDTQYF; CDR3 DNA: TGTGCCGTAGGCACGGGGGCTAGCACAGATACGCAGTATTTT
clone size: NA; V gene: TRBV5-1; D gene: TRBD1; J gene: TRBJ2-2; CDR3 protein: CASSLSKGAHSTGELFF; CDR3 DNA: TGCGCCAGCAGCTTGAGTAAGGGGGCGCATTCCACCGGGGAGCTGTTTTTT
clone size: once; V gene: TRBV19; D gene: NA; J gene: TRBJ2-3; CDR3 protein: CASSPLALREDTQYF; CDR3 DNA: TGTGCCAGTAGTCCTCTAGCGCTGAGAGAAGATACGCAGTATTTT
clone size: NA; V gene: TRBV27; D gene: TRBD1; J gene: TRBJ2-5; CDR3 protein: CASTPRGQGRETQYF; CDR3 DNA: TGTGCCAGCACCCCACGGGGACAGGGGCGAGAGACCCAGTACTTC
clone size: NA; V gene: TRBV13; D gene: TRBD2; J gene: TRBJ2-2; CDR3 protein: CASSLGLLAGKNTGELFF; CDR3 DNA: TGTGCCAGCAGCTTAGGTCTGCTAGCGGGGAAGAACACCGGGGAGCTGTTTTTT
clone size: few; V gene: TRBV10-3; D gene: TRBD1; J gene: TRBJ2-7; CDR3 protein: CATAGTGGTYEQYF; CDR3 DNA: TGTGCCACAGCCGGGACAGGGGGGACCTACGAGCAGTACTTC
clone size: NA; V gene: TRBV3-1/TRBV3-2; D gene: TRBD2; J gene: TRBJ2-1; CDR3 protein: CASSQAGGPNEQFF; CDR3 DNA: TGTGCCAGCAGCCAAGCGGGAGGGCCCAATGAGCAGTTCTTC
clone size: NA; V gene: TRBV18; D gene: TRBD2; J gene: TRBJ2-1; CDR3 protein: CASSPGTSGFDEQFF; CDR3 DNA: TGTGCCAGCTCCCCAGGGACTAGCGGTTTCGATGAGCAGTTCTTC
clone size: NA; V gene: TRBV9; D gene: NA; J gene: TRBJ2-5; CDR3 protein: CASSSVGARQETQYF; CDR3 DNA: TGTGCCAGCAGCTCAGTCGGTGCAAGGCAAGAGACCCAGTACTTC
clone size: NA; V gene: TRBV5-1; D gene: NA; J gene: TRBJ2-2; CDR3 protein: CASSLEGGYTGELFF; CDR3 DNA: TGCGCCAGCAGCTTGGAAGGGGGTTACACCGGGGAGCTGTTTTTT
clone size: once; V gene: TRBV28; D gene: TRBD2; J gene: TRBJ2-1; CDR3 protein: CASVSGSSYNEQFF; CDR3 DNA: TGTGCCAGCGTTAGCGGGAGCTCCTACAATGAGCAGTTCTTC
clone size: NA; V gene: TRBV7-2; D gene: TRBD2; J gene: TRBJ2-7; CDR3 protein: CASSPLAGGPYEQYF; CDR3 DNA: TGTGCCAGCAGCCCCTTAGCGGGAGGCCCTTACGAGCAGTACTTC